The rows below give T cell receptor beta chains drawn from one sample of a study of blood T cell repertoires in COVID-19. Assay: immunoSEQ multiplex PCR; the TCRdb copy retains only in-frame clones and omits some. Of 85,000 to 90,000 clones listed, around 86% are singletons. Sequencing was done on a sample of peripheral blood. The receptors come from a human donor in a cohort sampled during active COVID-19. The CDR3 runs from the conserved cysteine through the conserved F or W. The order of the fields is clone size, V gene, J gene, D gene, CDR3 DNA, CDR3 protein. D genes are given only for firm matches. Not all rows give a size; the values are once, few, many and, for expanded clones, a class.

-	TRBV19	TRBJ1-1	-	TGTGCCAGTAGTCCCGATAGGGCCCGGGGAGGAGGAATAATAGAAGCTTTCTTT	CASSPDRARGGGIIEAFF
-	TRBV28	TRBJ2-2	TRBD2	TGTGCCAGCATCTGGGGCGGGAGGGCCGAAGCCGGGGAGCTGTTTTTT	CASIWGGRAEAGELFF
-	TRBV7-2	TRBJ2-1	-	TGTGCCAGCAGCTCCTCGAGGAGCTCCTACAATGAGCAGTTCTTC	CASSSSRSSYNEQFF
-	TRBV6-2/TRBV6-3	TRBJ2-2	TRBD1	TGTGCCAGCAGTTCCCTGGGCAGGGGGCGAGACGACGGGGAGCTGTTTTTT	CASSSLGRGRDDGELFF
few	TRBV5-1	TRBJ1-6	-	TGCGCCAGCAGCTTGGACAGCCTTAATTCACCCCTCCACTTT	CASSLDSLNSPLHF
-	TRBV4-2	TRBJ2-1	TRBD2	TGTGCCAGCAGCCCCCTAGCGGGAGCAGCGGGGTCCTACAATGAGCAGTTCTTC	CASSPLAGAAGSYNEQFF
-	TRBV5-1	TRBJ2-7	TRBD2	TGCGCCAGCAGCTTTCCTAGCGGGGGAGGTCAAGGAGGGTCCCTCTACGAGCAGTACTTC	CASSFPSGGGQGGSLYEQYF
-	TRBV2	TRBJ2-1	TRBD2	TGTGCCAGCAGTGACGGGACTAGCGGGAGGAACTACAATGAGCAGTTCTTC	CASSDGTSGRNYNEQFF
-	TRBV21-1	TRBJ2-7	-	TGTGCCAGCAGCAAAGACAGGGGAGGCTACGAGCAGTACTTC	CASSKDRGGYEQYF
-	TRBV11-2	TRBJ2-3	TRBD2	TGTGCCAGCAGCTTCCGGGAGCGGGGGGATACGCAGTATTTT	CASSFRERGDTQYF
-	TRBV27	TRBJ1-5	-	TGTGCCAGCAGTTTAACAGGGTTACGGCCCCAGCATTTT	CASSLTGLRPQHF
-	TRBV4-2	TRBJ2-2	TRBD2	TGTGCCAGCAGCCAAGTCACGGGGCTAGCGGGAGCAACCGGGGAGCTGTTTTTT	CASSQVTGLAGATGELFF
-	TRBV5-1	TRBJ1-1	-	TGCGCCAGCAGCTTGGAGACAGCTAAGGGGACTGAAGCTTTCTTT	CASSLETAKGTEAFF
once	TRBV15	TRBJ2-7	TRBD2	TGTGCCACCAGCAGCCCTAGCGGGAATCTCTACGAGCAGTACTTC	CATSSPSGNLYEQYF
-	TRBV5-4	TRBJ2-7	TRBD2	TGTGCCAGCAGCTCGCAGGCTAGCGGGAGTGGCAACGAGCAGTACTTC	CASSSQASGSGNEQYF
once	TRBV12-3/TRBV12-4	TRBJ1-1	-	TGTGCCAGCAGTCTTCAGGGGAACACTGAAGCTTTCTTT	CASSLQGNTEAFF
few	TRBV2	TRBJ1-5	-	TGTGCCAGCAGTGAGAAGGGGTCTGGACAGCCCCAGCATTTT	CASSEKGSGQPQHF